These T cell receptor beta chains were read from a single sample in a study of blood T cell repertoires in COVID-19. Only in-frame clones appear in the TCRdb table, and some are missing; sequencing was by immunoSEQ multiplex PCR. Of 300,000 or so clones detected, roughly 87% appear once; the ten largest clones hold 1%. The sequenced material came from peripheral blood. Every receptor here comes from a middle-aged man with active or convalescent COVID-19. The CDR3 runs from the conserved cysteine through the conserved F or W. The D gene is left open where the match is weak. Clone size is stated in some rows and not others, as once, few, many or a class when expanded.

j_call clone_size v_call d_call cdr3_nt cdr3_aa
TRBJ2-3 - TRBV5-1 - TGCGCCAGCAGCGATTCGCGTACAGATACGCAGTATTTT CASSDSRTDTQYF
TRBJ2-5 - TRBV2 - TGTGCCAGCCAACAACAGGGAGTTGAGGGCGAGACCCAGTACTTC CASQQQGVEGETQYF
TRBJ2-5 - TRBV6-5 - TGTGCCAGCAGTTACGAACTAGCAAGCACACAAGAGACCCAGTACTTC CASSYELASTQETQYF
TRBJ2-1 - TRBV6-2/TRBV6-3 - TGTGCCAGCAGCCAAGGGGAACCTAGCTCCTACAATGAGCAGTTCTTC CASSQGEPSSYNEQFF
TRBJ2-7 - TRBV2 TRBD1 TGTGCCAGCAGTGATTGGACAGGGGTGAACGAGCAGTACTTC CASSDWTGVNEQYF
TRBJ2-7 few TRBV7-9 TRBD1 TGTGCCAGCAGCGCCGGGGGACAGGGCTACTACGAGCAGTACTTC CASSAGGQGYYEQYF
TRBJ2-2 - TRBV28 TRBD2 TGTGCCAGCATCCCCGGGAGGCCGAACACCGGGGAGCTGTTTTTT CASIPGRPNTGELFF
TRBJ1-1 - TRBV5-1 TRBD1 TGCGCCAGCAGCTCCCCGGGACAGGGAAACACTGAAGCTTTCTTT CASSSPGQGNTEAFF
TRBJ1-2 - TRBV5-1 TRBD1 TGCGCCAGCAGCTTGGGGGACAGGGCGGCCGGAGGCTACACCTTC CASSLGDRAAGGYTF
TRBJ1-2 - TRBV29-1 TRBD1 TGCAGCGTTTCCCGGGGGACAGTCCTTCAGCTTAACTATGGCTACACCTTC CSVSRGTVLQLNYGYTF
TRBJ1-5 - TRBV12-5 - TGTGCTAGTGGTCTCCTAGGGGACTTTGGTGGGAAACATCAGCCCCAGCATTTT CASGLLGDFGGKHQPQHF
TRBJ2-7 - TRBV2 TRBD2 TGTGCCAGCAGTGAAGGAATGGGAGGGATCTACGAGCAGTACTTC CASSEGMGGIYEQYF
TRBJ1-2 once TRBV19 - TGTGCCAGTACCCCACATGGCGGCGGCTATGGCTACACCTTC CASTPHGGGYGYTF
TRBJ2-1 - TRBV28 TRBD2 TGTGCCAGCGGAGTGGCTAGCGGGCGAAATGAGCAGTTCTTC CASGVASGRNEQFF
TRBJ2-5 few TRBV21-1 - TGTGCCAGCAGCAAAGAAAGCGAGGGCTGGGTGTACCAAGAGACCCAGTACTTC CASSKESEGWVYQETQYF
TRBJ2-3 - TRBV2 TRBD1 TGTGCCAGCAGGACCTCCGGGACAGGGGGAGGCGCAGATACGCAGTATTTT CASRTSGTGGGADTQYF
TRBJ1-4 - TRBV27 - TGTGCCAGCAGTTTTAGGGGTCTTGCAACTAATGAAAAACTGTTTTTT CASSFRGLATNEKLFF
TRBJ1-2 - TRBV7-9 TRBD1 TGTGCCAGCAACCTTCTGGACAGGGCTTACACCTTC CASNLLDRAYTF
TRBJ1-2 few TRBV6-2/TRBV6-3 - TGTGCCAGCAGTTCTACGGGTCCCCCTATGTATGGCTACACCTTC CASSSTGPPMYGYTF